This is a list of T cell receptor beta chains from one sample in a study of cytomegalovirus exposure and HLA in healthy donors. The table came from immunoSEQ multiplex PCR; TCRdb's copy has only in-frame clones and leaves some out. The sample includes 200,000 to 250,000 clones, 85% to 90% of them seen just once. The specimen was PBMCs. Receptors were obtained from a human donor in good health. The CDR3 runs from the conserved cysteine through the conserved F or W. Fields, in order: V gene, D gene, J gene, clone size, CDR3 DNA, CDR3 protein. A D gene is named only where the DNA matches it firmly. Size is stated for part of the rows, as once, few or many counts, or as a class when the clone is expanded.

>TRBV6-6|NA|TRBJ1-2|NA
TGTGCCAGCAGTTACGGTCAGGGCACTAACTATGGCTACACCTTC
CASSYGQGTNYGYTF
>TRBV28|NA|TRBJ2-3|NA
TGTGCCAGCAGTTTGGCGGGGACGGAGGGTCTTACAGATACGCAGTATTTT
CASSLAGTEGLTDTQYF
>TRBV7-2|NA|TRBJ2-7|NA
TGTGCCAGCAGCTGGGGTCAGTCGGGGTACAAGCTTACCTACGAGCAGTACTTC
CASSWGQSGYKLTYEQYF
>TRBV14|TRBD2|TRBJ2-2|NA
TGTGCCAGCAGCCAAGATCGGGCGGGAGAATACACCGGGGAGCTGTTTTTT
CASSQDRAGEYTGELFF
>TRBV5-1|TRBD2|TRBJ2-7|NA
TGCGCCAGCAGTCCGGGACTAGCGGGCCTTCGGAAGACCTACGAGCAGTACTTC
CASSPGLAGLRKTYEQYF
>TRBV27|TRBD1|TRBJ1-5|NA
TGTGCCAGCAGCCGGGACAGCGGGGGGTATGGCAATCAGCCCCAGCATTTT
CASSRDSGGYGNQPQHF
>TRBV7-3|TRBD2|TRBJ2-1|NA
TGTGCCAGCAGCTTAACGGGACTAGCGGGAGCTGGGGATGAGCAGTTCTTC
CASSLTGLAGAGDEQFF
>TRBV19|NA|TRBJ2-2|NA
TGTGCCAGTAGTATAGACGTGGGCAGGGCAAACACCGGGGAGCTGTTTTTT
CASSIDVGRANTGELFF
>TRBV7-9|NA|TRBJ2-2|NA
TGTGCCAGCAGCTTTGGAGACCCCTGGCTGTTTTTT
CASSFGDPWLFF
>TRBV9|NA|TRBJ2-5|NA
TGTGCCAGCAGCGTAGGTATCGGGGGACAAGAGACCCAGTACTTC
CASSVGIGGQETQYF
>TRBV6-6|NA|TRBJ2-1|NA
TGTGCCAGCAGTTACTTTCCCGGGAATCAGTACAATGAGCAGTTCTTC
CASSYFPGNQYNEQFF
>TRBV4-1|TRBD1|TRBJ2-1|NA
TGCGCCAGCAGCCAAGGCCAGTCACAGGGGGCGAGGAATGAGCAGTTCTTC
CASSQGQSQGARNEQFF
>TRBV30|TRBD1|TRBJ1-4|once
TGTGCCTGGAGTGCCCGACAGGGGGCGTTGGAAAAACTGTTTTTT
CAWSARQGALEKLFF
>TRBV9|NA|TRBJ1-1|NA
TGTGCCAGCAGCGTACAGCAGGGGATCAACACTGAAGCTTTCTTT
CASSVQQGINTEAFF
>TRBV4-1|TRBD2|TRBJ2-7|few
TGCGCCAGCGCAACAATAGCGGGAGTATCCTACGAGCAGTACTTC
CASATIAGVSYEQYF
>TRBV7-9|NA|TRBJ1-1|NA
TGTTCCAGCAATACGATGACCGCGGTGAACACTGAAGCTTTCTTT
CSSNTMTAVNTEAFF
>TRBV5-1|TRBD2|TRBJ2-3|NA
TGCGCCAGCAGGCGTATACCTGGGGCTAGCGGGAGGGGCTCAGATACGCAGTATTTT
CASRRIPGASGRGSDTQYF
>TRBV18|NA|TRBJ2-7|few
TGTGCCAGCTCACTATCAATAGCGGAGTTGGGGGAGCAGTACTTC
CASSLSIAELGEQYF
>TRBV9|TRBD2|TRBJ2-3|once
TGTGCCAGCAGCGTAGGCGGGAGCTCAGATACGCAGTATTTT
CASSVGGSSDTQYF
>TRBV21-1|NA|TRBJ2-3|NA
TGTGCCAGCAGCAAAGTTCGGACAGGCGCTAGCACAGATACGCAGTATTTT
CASSKVRTGASTDTQYF
>TRBV9|TRBD2|TRBJ2-7|NA
TGTGCCAGCAGCGAAACCGGGACTAGCGGCTACGAGCAGTACTTC
CASSETGTSGYEQYF
>TRBV19|NA|TRBJ1-2|few
TGTGCCAGTAGTCTACAGAACTATGGCTACACCTTC
CASSLQNYGYTF
>TRBV28|NA|TRBJ2-2|NA
TGTGCCAGCAGTGCAGGACAGTTCACCGGGGAGCTGTTTTTT
CASSAGQFTGELFF
>TRBV7-3|TRBD2|TRBJ2-7|once
TGTGCCAGCAGCTGGGGACTAGCGGGGCGGGACGAGCAGTACTTC
CASSWGLAGRDEQYF
>TRBV2|NA|TRBJ2-1|few
TGTGCCAGCAGTGTCGAGTCTCAGGGCTACAATGAGCAGTTCTTC
CASSVESQGYNEQFF
>TRBV7-8|NA|TRBJ2-2|few
TGTGCCAGCAGCTTTGGCAGGGCCGGGGAGCTGTTTTTT
CASSFGRAGELFF
>TRBV28|TRBD2|TRBJ2-7|NA
TGTGCCAGCAGTTCCGGGACTAGCGGGAGCTCCTACGAGCAGTACTTC
CASSSGTSGSSYEQYF
>TRBV2|NA|TRBJ1-2|NA
TGTGCCAGCAGTGCGCTCAGGGCTGGGGACTATGGCTACACCTTC
CASSALRAGDYGYTF
>TRBV10-3|NA|TRBJ1-1|NA
TGTGCCATCTGGGACTCAGGGTCCACTGAAGCTTTCTTT
CAIWDSGSTEAFF
>TRBV15|NA|TRBJ2-5|NA
TGTGCCACCAGCAGAGATAACCGTAGAGAGACCCAGTACTTC
CATSRDNRRETQYF
>TRBV6-1|TRBD1|TRBJ2-3|NA
TGTGCCAGCAGTGAATGGCAGTCTGACAGGGTCAAAGATACGCAGTATTTT
CASSEWQSDRVKDTQYF